The 26 T cell receptor beta chains listed next were all sequenced from one sample in a study of OX40 agonist ivuxolimab in advanced cancers. Clones were read by immunoSEQ multiplex PCR, and TCRdb kept only the in-frame ones, dropping some. Of 70,000 to 80,000 clones in the sample, over 80% were seen once. The sequencing here drew on CD4+ or CD8+ T cells sorted from blood, taken in a trial of the OX40 agonist ivuxolimab. The receptors here all came from an adult with an advanced solid tumor such as melanoma, head and neck, liver or kidney cancer.

The chain combines TRBV6-4 with TRBJ1-5; perhaps TRBD1 as D (5 bases). Germline V gene data show CDR1 as MRHNA and CDR2 as SNTAGT. This CDR3 has 16 amino acids. The V end lost 5 bases, the J end lost 3 bases, and 17 bases lay between the germline ends. The CDR3 here is CASSLRGGIDNQPQHF. Here the CDR3 DNA reads TGTGCCAGCAGTTTGCGCGGGGGAATTGACAATCAGCCCCAGCATTTT.

This rearrangement joins TRBV4-2 to TRBJ1-2; perhaps TRBD1 as D (6 bases). The CDR3 totals 15 residues. CDR1 and CDR2 from the germline V gene are LGHNA and YNFKEQ. Trimming took off 0 bases at V and 6 bases at J, with 14 bases between the two ends. The CDR3 spells CASSQEYRTVDGYTF. In nucleotides, the CDR3 is TGTGCCAGCAGCCAAGAGTACCGGACAGTAGATGGCTACACCTTC.

This chain links TRBV6-1 with TRBJ2-3; TRBD2 matches at 10 bases. The length of the CDR3 is 17 residues. Germline V gives CDR1 MNHNS, CDR2 SASEGT. J gave up 2 bases and V 2 bases, and 7 bases lay outside the gene matches. CDR3 nucleotide sequence: TGTGCCAGCAGTGAATTCCTAGCGGGGGATATCACAGATACGCAGTATTTT. It translates to CASSEFLAGDITDTQYF.

This rearrangement joins TRBV6-5 to TRBJ2-7, with 7 bases identical to TRBD1. The CDR3 contains 15 residues. With V trimmed by 7 bases and J by 0 bases, 9 bases remained unmatched. Germline V lookup: CDR1 MNHEY, CDR2 SVGAGI. CDR3 region: CASTPPGQSSYEQYF. The CDR3 DNA reads as TGTGCCAGCACTCCGCCGGGACAGAGCTCCTACGAGCAGTACTTC.

This rearrangement joins TRBV2 to TRBJ1-5, with D hard to call. The CDR3 length is 16 residues. V dropped 4 bases and J dropped 5 bases, with 18 bases sitting between them. Per the germline V gene, CDR1 is SNHLY and CDR2 is FYNNEI. In DNA, the CDR3 is TGTGCCAGCAGTGGAGCCCGAGAACCGAGAGATCAGCCCCAGCATTTT. Translation gives CASSGAREPRDQPQHF.

This sequence joins TRBV4-3 and TRBJ2-6; D gene uncertain. The germline gives CDR1 LGHNA, CDR2 YSLEER. This CDR3 has 18 amino acids. V gave up 0 bases and J gave up 4 bases, with 16 bases separating them. The DNA of the CDR3 is TGCGCCAGCAGCCAAGATGATAGTGGGCGCACCGGGGCCAACGTCCTGACTTTC. This sequence encodes CASSQDDSGRTGANVLTF.

This clone has just one count. The gene calls are TRBV2 and TRBJ2-1; weak D call: TRBD2 (7 bases). Germline CDR1 and CDR2: SNHLY and FYNNEI. Trimming pared 8 bases from V and 7 bases from J, leaving 24 bases between. This CDR3 has 16 residues. In DNA, the CDR3 is TGTGCCAGCTACCCCCGGGGGGCGAACGCAATTAATGAGCAGTTCTTC. This sequence encodes CASYPRGANAINEQFF.

This clone was seen a single time. The V and J genes are TRBV19 and TRBJ2-7; D is perhaps TRBD1 (6 bases). V gave up 3 bases and J gave up 3 bases, with 15 bases separating them. Germline V gene lookup returns CDR1 LNHDA and CDR2 SQIVND (reference sequence). This CDR3 has 15 residues. The CDR3 DNA sequence: TGTGCCAGTAGTATCACAACGGACAGATACTACGAGCAGTACTTC. Protein product: CASSITTDRYYEQYF.

Written as DNA, the CDR3 is TGCAGCGTAAGGTTTTTGGGGAGCAACACTGAAGCTTTCTTT. This gives the protein CSVRFLGSNTEAFF. The V call is TRBV29-1, the J call TRBJ1-1; D unclear. Germline V gene sequence: CDR1 SQVTM, CDR2 ANQGSEA. The CDR3 spans 14 residues. The V gene lost 6 bases and the J gene lost 2 bases, with 16 bases spanning the gap.

The chain recombines TRBV6-6 with TRBJ1-2; the D is unclear. Trimming removed 6 bases at V and 1 base at J, with 9 bases between. This CDR3 spans 13 amino acids. Looked up from germline, CDR1 is MNHNY and CDR2 is SVGAGI (reference sequence). DNA of the CDR3: TGTGCCAGCAGCATCCATGTTAACTATGGCTACACCTTC. Amino acids: CASSIHVNYGYTF.

On this clone itself: Other DNA variants within this sample encode the same CDR3. The chain carries TRBV5-1 and TRBJ2-1; 7 bases line up with TRBD2. The CDR3 length is 17 residues. The J segment lost 4 bases and the V segment lost 4 bases, leaving 14 bases of the junction unmatched. Germline V lookup: CDR1 SGHRS, CDR2 YFSETQ. This chain's CDR3 is CASSNGLAGANYNEQFF. The CDR3 nucleotides are TGCGCCAGCAGCAACGGACTGGCGGGAGCAAATTACAATGAGCAGTTCTTC.

The chain recombines TRBV27 with TRBJ2-3; tentative D call: TRBD2 (7 bases). The CDR3 length is 15 residues. The V gene's germline CDR1 is MNHEY and CDR2 SMNVEV (reference sequence). V lost 7 bases, J lost 0 bases, and 14 bases lay in between. In nucleotides, the CDR3 is TGTGCCAGCAAGCGGGGAGGGGGTAGCACAGATACGCAGTATTTT. This translates into CASKRGGGSTDTQYF.

The rearrangement links TRBV19 to TRBJ2-2; D is unresolved. The CDR3 runs to 14 residues. From germline, CDR1 is LNHDA and CDR2 SQIVND (reference sequence). The V gene lost 1 base and the J gene lost 7 bases, with 10 bases spanning the gap. The CDR3 loop is CASSIGGPGGELFF. DNA of the CDR3: TGTGCCAGTAGTATAGGTGGCCCGGGCGGGGAGCTGTTTTTT.

The chain couples TRBV25-1 to TRBJ1-5, with a tentative D call TRBD1 (5 bases). CDR1 MGHDK and CDR2 SYGVNS come from the germline V gene. The V end lost 5 bases, the J end lost 4 bases, and 21 bases lay between the germline ends. The CDR3 has 17 residues. CDR3: CASSLGVRGGENQPQHF. DNA for the CDR3: TGTGCCAGCAGTTTAGGCGTTAGGGGTGGGGAGAATCAGCCCCAGCATTTT. Full variable domain (rest looked up from reference TRBV25-1 and TRBJ1-5): EADIYQTPRYLVIGTGKKITLECSQTMGHDKMYWYQQDPGMELHLIHYSYGVNSTEKGDLSSESTVSRIRTEHFPLTLESARPSHTSQYLCASSLGVRGGENQPQHFGDGTRLSIL.

The rearrangement uses TRBV6-5 and TRBJ2-5, with D possibly matching TRBD2 (6 bases). This CDR3 spans 14 amino acids. Germline CDR1 reads MNHEY; CDR2 reads SVGAGI. V lost 2 bases and J lost 1, with 8 bases in between. The chain's CDR3 is CASSYGGFQETQYF. For the CDR3, the DNA is TGTGCCAGCAGTTACGGGGGGTTCCAAGAGACCCAGTACTTC.

This sequence joins TRBV27 and TRBJ2-2; D perhaps matches TRBD1 (6 bases). Germline V lookup: CDR1 MNHEY, CDR2 SMNVEV (reference sequence). The CDR3 runs 16 residues. Trimming removed 2 bases from V and 1 base from J, with 11 bases in between. Here the CDR3 DNA reads TGTGCCAGCAGTTTAAGGGACACCTTGAACACCGGGGAGCTGTTTTTT. It yields the protein CASSLRDTLNTGELFF.

The rearrangement links TRBV28 to TRBJ1-2; D is undetermined. Germline lookup yields CDR1 MDHEN and CDR2 SYDVKM. The CDR3 spans 20 residues. V was clipped by 2 bases and J by 1 base, with 26 bases between them. The CDR3 DNA sequence: TGTGCCAGCAGTTTAATAATCGCCCCGGAGACACAAGTGAATAACTATGGCTACACCTTC. This translates into CASSLIIAPETQVNNYGYTF.

J is TRBJ1-4 and V is TRBV4-3; a weak D match, TRBD1 (5 bases). Looked up from germline, CDR1 is LGHNA and CDR2 is YSLEER. CDR3 size: 14 residues. Trimming stripped 0 bases from V and 12 bases from J, with 14 bases between. The CDR3 region is CASSQDMLGEELFF. The CDR3 DNA is TGCGCCAGCAGCCAAGATATGTTAGGGGAGGAACTGTTTTTT.

This clone has just one count. This chain uses TRBV15 with TRBJ2-6, with TRBD1 matching 7 bases. V trimming: 5 bases; J trimming: 0 bases; junction bases outside the gene matches: 4. CDR3 length equals 16 residues. The germline V gene has CDR1 LNHNV and CDR2 YYDKDF (reference sequence). The CDR3 loop reads CATSPGQFSGANVLTF. In nucleotides, the CDR3 is TGTGCCACCAGCCCGGGACAGTTCTCTGGGGCCAACGTCCTGACTTTC.

The CDR3 region has the DNA TGCGCCAGCAGCACCCGGGACCCGGGTGGCACTGAAGCTTTCTTT. It translates to CASSTRDPGGTEAFF. This chain links TRBV5-1 with TRBJ1-1; tentative D call: TRBD1 (5 bases). The CDR3 extends over 15 amino acids. Germline V gene data show CDR1 as SGHRS and CDR2 as YFSETQ. The V and J ends lost 4 bases and 4 bases respectively, with 17 bases between them.

V and J are TRBV28 and TRBJ2-5; TRBD1 might be the D (5 bases). The CDR3 length is 15 residues. Per the germline V gene, CDR1 is MDHEN and CDR2 is SYDVKM. Trimming took off 6 bases at V and 1 base at J, with 15 bases between the two ends. CDR3 bases: TGTGCCAGCAGCGAACTTTCAGGGTTCCAAGAGACCCAGTACTTC. This codes for CASSELSGFQETQYF. The full variable domain, with the rest looked up from reference TRBV28 and TRBJ2-5, is DVKVTQSSRYLVKRTGEKVFLECVQDMDHENMFWYRQDPGLGLRLIYFSYDVKMKEKGDIPEGYSVSREKKERFSLILESASTNQTSMYLCASSELSGFQETQYFGPGTRLLVL.

The V gene is TRBV13, the J gene TRBJ2-7, with 8 bases matching TRBD1. The CDR3 totals 17 residues. V shed 1 base and J 2 bases; nucleotides not matched to a gene: 10. The germline CDR1 and CDR2 sequences are PRHDT and FYEKMQ (reference sequence). The CDR3 DNA reads as TGTGCCAGCAGCTTAGACTCGACAGGGGAAGGGGCCTACGAGCAGTACTTC. Translating gives CASSLDSTGEGAYEQYF.

This CDR3 reads CASSLPGGEDEQFF. CDR3 nucleotide sequence: TGTGCCAGCAGCTTACCGGGAGGGGAGGATGAGCAGTTCTTC. The genes are TRBV13 and TRBJ2-1; 8 bases are a match to TRBD2. Trimming cost V 2 bases and J 8 bases; bases outside gene matches: 5. The CDR3 sequence is 14 residues long. Germline-derived CDR1 and CDR2 are PRHDT and FYEKMQ (reference sequence).

The gene calls are TRBV9 and TRBJ2-2; weak D call: TRBD1 (5 bases). Germline loops: CDR1 SGDLS, CDR2 YYNGEE. The CDR3 covers 16 residues. V was pared by 0 bases and J by 7 bases, with 16 bases between. The CDR3 coding sequence is TGTGCCAGCAGCGTAGAACAGGTCCCTCCAGGCGGGGAGCTGTTTTTT. This encodes CASSVEQVPPGGELFF.

This rearrangement joins TRBV6-5 to TRBJ1-1; D perhaps matches TRBD1 (6 bases). CDR1 is MNHEY and CDR2 is SVGAGI in the germline V gene. There are 14 residues in the CDR3. The V and J ends lost 2 bases and 0 bases respectively, with 7 bases between them. In DNA, the CDR3 is TGTGCCAGCAGTTACGGACAGATGAACACTGAAGCTTTCTTT. Translated, it gives CASSYGQMNTEAFF.

This CDR3 reads CSVENLKLSTDTQYF. DNA of the CDR3: TGCAGCGTTGAAAACCTCAAACTGAGCACAGATACGCAGTATTTT. The chain carries TRBV29-1 and TRBJ2-3; D ambiguous. The CDR3 covers 15 residues. The ends were cut back, 2 bases at V and 0 bases at J, with 12 bases in the middle. Germline values: CDR1 SQVTM, CDR2 ANQGSEA.